The clone carrying this T cell receptor (beta chain) came up many times. The data are from a study of blood T cells in healthy people across ages. About 9.9 milliliters of peripheral blood were drawn from each donor. This CDR3 is built from 14 residues. The germline CDR1 and CDR2 sequences are DFQATT and SNEGSKA (reference sequence). Trimming took 1 base from V and 4 from J; bases not matched to a gene: 6. Then a second PCR, running about 6 to 11 cycles, was carried out with a sample-barcoded 5' primer and a J-beta primer mix. Unique molecular identifiers of 12 random nucleotides labeled each cDNA. TCRdb ran MiXCR on the 5' RACE reads and lists one entry per CDR3 protein. The sample includes about 700,000 distinct CDR3 sequences, about 30% of them seen just once.

The origin of this receptor is a woman aged 80 or older in good health. V is TRBV20-1 and J is TRBJ2-7; 8 bases are a match to TRBD1. Material for sequencing was blood. CDR3 nucleotide sequence: TGCAGTGCTAGAGGGGCAGGGGGCGCTTACGAGCAGTACTTC. It encodes CSARGAGGAYEQYF.